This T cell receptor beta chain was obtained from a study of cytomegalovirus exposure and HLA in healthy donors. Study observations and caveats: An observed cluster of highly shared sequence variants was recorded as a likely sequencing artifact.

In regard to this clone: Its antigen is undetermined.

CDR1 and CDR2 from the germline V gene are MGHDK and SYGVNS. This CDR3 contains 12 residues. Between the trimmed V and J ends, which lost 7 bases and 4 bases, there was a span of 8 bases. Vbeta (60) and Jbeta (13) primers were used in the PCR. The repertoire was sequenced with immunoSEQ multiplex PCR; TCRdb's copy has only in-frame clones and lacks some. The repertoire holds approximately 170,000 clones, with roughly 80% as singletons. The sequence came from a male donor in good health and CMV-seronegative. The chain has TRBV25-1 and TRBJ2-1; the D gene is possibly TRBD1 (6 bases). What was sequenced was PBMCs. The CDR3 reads CASTDRYNEQFF. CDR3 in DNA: TGTGCCAGCACCGACAGGTACAATGAGCAGTTCTTC.